A selection of T cell receptor beta chains follows, all from one sample in a study of blood T cell repertoires in COVID-19. Clones were read by immunoSEQ multiplex PCR, and TCRdb kept only the in-frame ones, dropping some. The table lists under 350,000 clones, 90% of them singletons. The sequencing sample was made of PBMCs or T cells enriched from blood (not recorded which). All receptors come from a man aged 60 to 69 who had recovered from COVID-19. Each CDR3 is given with its conserved first and last residue. Fields, in order: D gene, V gene, J gene, clone size, CDR3 protein, CDR3 DNA. The D gene is left open where the match is weak. Rows give clone size only sometimes, using once, few, many, or a class for an expanded clone.

-	TRBV30	TRBJ2-2	-	CAWSVLGRNTGELFF	TGTGCCTGGAGTGTATTGGGGCGAAACACCGGGGAGCTGTTTTTT
TRBD2	TRBV12-3/TRBV12-4	TRBJ2-7	-	CASTGGSRYEQYF	TGTGCCAGCACCGGCGGGAGCAGGTACGAGCAGTACTTC
TRBD1	TRBV5-1	TRBJ2-7	-	CASSKLGQGGSYEQYF	TGCGCCAGCAGCAAACTGGGACAGGGTGGATCCTACGAGCAGTACTTC
TRBD2	TRBV27	TRBJ2-6	-	CASSTSARSGANVLTF	TGTGCCAGCAGCACTAGCGCTCGCTCTGGGGCCAACGTCCTGACTTTC
-	TRBV4-2	TRBJ2-1	few	CASSQDTGTYNEQFF	TGTGCCAGCAGCCAAGACACGGGAACCTACAATGAGCAGTTCTTC
-	TRBV6-1	TRBJ1-1	-	CASSSRGGVNTEAFF	TGTGCCAGCAGTTCTAGAGGGGGAGTGAACACTGAAGCTTTCTTT
-	TRBV19	TRBJ1-6	once	CASSISPRNNNSPLHF	TGTGCCAGTAGTATCTCCCCCAGGAATAATAATTCACCCCTCCACTTT
TRBD1	TRBV3-1/TRBV3-2	TRBJ1-4	-	CASRQTGEVNEKLFF	TGTGCCAGCAGACAAACAGGGGAGGTTAATGAAAAACTGTTTTTT
-	TRBV28	TRBJ2-1	-	CASTEVPSYNEQFF	TGTGCCAGCACCGAAGTCCCGAGCTACAATGAGCAGTTCTTC
-	TRBV4-3	TRBJ2-1	-	CASSQDFSSYNEQFF	TGCGCCAGCAGCCAAGACTTTAGCTCCTACAATGAGCAGTTCTTC
-	TRBV9	TRBJ2-1	-	CASTKRGGTVPDEQFF	TGTGCCAGCACCAAAAGGGGGGGGACGGTCCCTGATGAGCAGTTCTTC
TRBD1	TRBV5-1	TRBJ1-2	-	CASSLGYRGGYTF	TGCGCCAGCAGCTTGGGTTACAGGGGCGGCTACACCTTC
TRBD1	TRBV6-5	TRBJ1-2	-	CASRPPGQGVYGYTF	TGTGCCAGCAGGCCACCTGGACAGGGTGTGTATGGCTACACCTTC
-	TRBV27	TRBJ2-1	-	CASSLKLLLFGNEQFF	TGTGCCAGCAGTTTGAAGCTCCTACTTTTTGGCAATGAGCAGTTCTTC
-	TRBV10-3	TRBJ2-5	-	CAISESRETQYF	TGTGCCATCAGTGAGTCCAGAGAGACCCAGTACTTC
TRBD2	TRBV11-2	TRBJ2-1	-	CASRPGTSGIYEQFF	TGTGCCAGCAGACCCGGGACTAGCGGGATCTATGAGCAGTTCTTC
-	TRBV7-6	TRBJ1-4	-	CASRSDATNEKLFF	TGTGCCAGCAGGTCAGATGCAACTAATGAAAAACTGTTTTTT
TRBD1	TRBV19	TRBJ1-3	-	CASGTVSGNTIYF	TGTGCCAGTGGGACAGTCTCTGGAAACACCATATATTTT
-	TRBV5-4	TRBJ2-3	-	CASSLAGIALTDTQYF	TGTGCCAGCAGCTTGGCCGGAATAGCGCTCACAGATACGCAGTATTTT
-	TRBV4-1	TRBJ1-5	-	CASSRLGGRYSNQPQHF	TGCGCCAGCAGCAGGTTGGGGGGAAGATATAGCAATCAGCCCCAGCATTTT
-	TRBV5-6	TRBJ1-3	-	CASSLGQDSGNTIYF	TGTGCCAGCAGCTTGGGACAGGACTCTGGAAACACCATATATTTT
-	TRBV5-6	TRBJ1-5	-	CASSFGGQNQPQHF	TGTGCCAGCAGCTTCGGCGGGCAAAATCAGCCCCAGCATTTT
-	TRBV10-3	TRBJ1-5	-	CAISEVFSGGNQPQHF	TGTGCCATCAGTGAAGTATTTTCAGGGGGCAATCAGCCCCAGCATTTT
TRBD2	TRBV7-6	TRBJ2-1	once	CASSFLRAGTSPYNEQFF	TGTGCCAGCAGTTTTCTTAGAGCCGGGACTAGCCCCTACAATGAGCAGTTCTTC
TRBD1	TRBV5-1	TRBJ2-5	-	CASSLSPQGAETQYF	TGCGCCAGCAGCTTGTCACCACAGGGGGCAGAGACCCAGTACTTC
-	TRBV19	TRBJ2-7	-	CASSIPGVYEQYF	TGTGCCAGTAGTATTCCAGGGGTCTACGAGCAGTACTTC
TRBD2	TRBV2	TRBJ2-7	-	CASSELAGGTYEQYF	TGTGCCAGCAGCGAACTAGCGGGAGGGACCTACGAGCAGTACTTC
-	TRBV7-8	TRBJ1-1	-	CASSLGGLNTEAFF	TGTGCCAGCAGCTTAGGAGGACTAAACACTGAAGCTTTCTTT
-	TRBV4-1	TRBJ1-3	-	CASSQGTDSGNTIYF	TGCGCCAGCAGCCAAGGAACAGACTCTGGAAACACCATATATTTT
TRBD1	TRBV10-3	TRBJ1-4	once	CAISEGPSLRGSNEKLFF	TGTGCCATCAGTGAGGGCCCGTCTCTCAGGGGGAGTAATGAAAAACTGTTTTTT
TRBD1	TRBV19	TRBJ1-4	-	CASSVTGRGNEKLFF	TGTGCCAGTAGTGTGACAGGGCGCGGGAATGAAAAACTGTTTTTT
-	TRBV11-2	TRBJ1-2	-	CASSLRGGRANYGYTF	TGTGCCAGCAGCTTACGGGGGGGCAGAGCTAACTATGGCTACACCTTC
TRBD2	TRBV7-2	TRBJ2-1	-	CASSLPRGGYNEQFF	TGTGCCAGCAGCCTGCCGCGGGGGGGATACAATGAGCAGTTCTTC
TRBD2	TRBV4-2	TRBJ2-1	-	CASSPNGMGLAGANEQFF	TGTGCCAGCAGCCCCAATGGTATGGGTTTAGCGGGGGCCAATGAGCAGTTCTTC
-	TRBV29-1	TRBJ2-1	-	CSVEGGQGSTYNEQFF	TGCAGCGTTGAAGGGGGCCAGGGGTCTACCTACAATGAGCAGTTCTTC
TRBD2	TRBV6-2/TRBV6-3	TRBJ2-6	-	CASTPRGAGANVLTF	TGTGCCAGCACCCCCCGGGGGGCTGGGGCCAACGTCCTGACTTTC
-	TRBV7-6	TRBJ2-7	-	CASSKGAAGVEVQYF	TGTGCCAGCTCCAAAGGTGCGGCAGGGGTTGAGGTGCAGTACTTC
-	TRBV18	TRBJ2-1	-	CASSPRYGELINEQFF	TGTGCCAGCTCACCAAGATACGGGGAGTTGATTAATGAGCAGTTCTTC
-	TRBV3-1/TRBV3-2	TRBJ1-1	-	CASSQRQLNTEAFF	TGTGCCAGCAGCCAGAGACAGTTGAACACTGAAGCTTTCTTT
-	TRBV9	TRBJ2-7	-	CASSVASYEQYF	TGTGCCAGCAGCGTAGCGTCCTACGAGCAGTACTTC
TRBD2	TRBV9	TRBJ2-6	few	CASSVAASGRKAGANVLTF	TGTGCCAGCAGCGTAGCGGCTAGCGGGAGGAAGGCTGGGGCCAACGTCCTGACTTTC
TRBD1	TRBV7-3	TRBJ2-1	-	CASSLTRGQGRDEQFF	TGTGCCAGCAGCTTAACTCGGGGACAGGGTCGTGATGAGCAGTTCTTC
TRBD2	TRBV7-6	TRBJ2-5	-	CASSLRLSGGSQETQYF	TGTGCCAGCAGCTTAAGGCTCAGCGGGGGGTCCCAAGAGACCCAGTACTTC
-	TRBV4-1	TRBJ1-6	few	CASSQLSNYNSPLHF	TGCGCCAGCAGCCAGCTAAGCAACTATAATTCACCCCTCCACTTT
-	TRBV9	TRBJ1-2	-	CASSEGGGTRHSYGYTF	TGTGCCAGCAGCGAGGGAGGCGGGACCAGACATTCCTATGGCTACACCTTC
-	TRBV11-2	TRBJ2-7	-	CASSLVVNSYEQYF	TGTGCCAGCAGCTTAGTTGTTAACTCCTACGAGCAGTACTTC
-	TRBV24-1	TRBJ2-7	few	CATSDLVVRVYEQYF	TGTGCCACCAGTGATTTGGTTGTCAGGGTCTACGAGCAGTACTTC
-	TRBV18	TRBJ2-3	-	CASSPPGLSGDTQYF	TGTGCCAGCTCACCACCGGGACTTTCCGGGGATACGCAGTATTTT
-	TRBV11-2	TRBJ2-1	once	CASSIHRDPYNEQFF	TGTGCCAGCAGCATCCACAGGGACCCCTACAATGAGCAGTTCTTC
TRBD2	TRBV5-6	TRBJ2-1	-	CASSLAGTRGYNEQFF	TGTGCCAGCAGCTTGGCCGGGACTAGGGGATACAATGAGCAGTTCTTC
-	TRBV27	TRBJ2-7	-	CASGPAAGEQYF	TGTGCCAGCGGACCTGCGGCGGGGGAGCAGTACTTC
TRBD1	TRBV18	TRBJ2-7	-	CASSTGEGYEQYF	TGTGCCAGCTCAACAGGGGAAGGGTACGAGCAGTACTTC
-	TRBV4-2	TRBJ1-6	-	CASSARLTDNSPLHF	TGTGCCAGCAGCGCCCGACTTACCGATAATTCACCCCTCCACTTT